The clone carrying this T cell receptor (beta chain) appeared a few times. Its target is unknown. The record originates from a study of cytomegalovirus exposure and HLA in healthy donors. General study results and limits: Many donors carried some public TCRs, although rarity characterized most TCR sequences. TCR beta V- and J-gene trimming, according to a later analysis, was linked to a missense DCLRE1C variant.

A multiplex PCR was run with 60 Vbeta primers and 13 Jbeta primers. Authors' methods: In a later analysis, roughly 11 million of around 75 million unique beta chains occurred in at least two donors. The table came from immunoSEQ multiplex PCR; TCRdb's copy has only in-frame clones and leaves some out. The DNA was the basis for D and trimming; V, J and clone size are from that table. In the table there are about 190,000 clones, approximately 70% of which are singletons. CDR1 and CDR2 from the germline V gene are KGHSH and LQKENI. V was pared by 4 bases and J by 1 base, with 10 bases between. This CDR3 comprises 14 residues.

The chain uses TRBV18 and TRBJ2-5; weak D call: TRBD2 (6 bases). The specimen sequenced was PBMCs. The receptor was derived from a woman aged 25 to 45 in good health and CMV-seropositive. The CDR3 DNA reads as TGTGCCAGCTCACAGGGACTGCCCCAAGAGACCCAGTACTTC. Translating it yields CASSQGLPQETQYF.